The present T cell receptor (beta chain) was sequenced within a study of T cell repertoires in cytomegalovirus infection. Study-wide context: Selection of CMV epitopes for the study included recently identified HLA-C-restricted and well-studied HLA-B-restricted ones.

One entry per CDR3 protein results from TCRdb running MiXCR on the reads. Counted here are about 830,000 distinct CDR3 sequences, about 31% occurring once; the ten biggest clones make up roughly an eighth. Study conclusions and caveats: Dominating the ex vivo response were TCR beta clonotypes that were CMV-specific and HLA-C-restricted.

CDR3 length equals 13 residues. From germline, CDR1 is SGHVS and CDR2 FQNEAQ. V was shortened by 4 bases and J by 7 bases, with 14 bases between the two germline ends. This clonotype was counted many times. Its target is unknown. The specimen comprised cultured CD8+ T cells from PBMCs, sampled from culture after CMV antigen stimulation. The TCR was taken from a human donor in good health (CMV status not recorded). Some clones in this sample may be carry-over from other donors' samples. V is TRBV7-8 and J is TRBJ2-7; no definite D call. CDR3 residues: CASSSGPLREQYF. CDR3 nucleotide sequence: TGTGCCAGCAGCTCCGGGCCACTTAGGGAGCAGTACTTC.